A selection of T cell receptor beta chains follows, all from one sample in a study of patients and donors after allogeneic stem cell transplantation. TCRdb reprocessed the RT-PCR reads via MiXCR and lists one record per CDR3 protein. The sample records approximately 170,000 distinct CDR3 sequences, approximately 24% being singletons. The specimen sequenced was blood, either unsorted or a sorted T cell fraction (not recorded which). These receptors were taken from a human donor who was either an allogeneic HSCT recipient or a stem cell or donor lymphocyte infusion donor (not recorded which). It is not recorded whose cells these are; they may come from a transplant donor. Each CDR3 is given with its conserved first and last residue. Fields, in order: V gene, J gene, CDR3 protein.

V: TRBV7-6
J: TRBJ2-7
CDR3: CASSPLLAGSYEQYF

V: TRBV7-2
J: TRBJ1-5
CDR3: CASSPPRQGNQPQHF

V: TRBV2
J: TRBJ2-3
CDR3: CASMGGGPRTDTQYF

V: TRBV7-8
J: TRBJ2-2
CDR3: CASSLPRTGAHTGELFF

V: TRBV6-5
J: TRBJ1-1
CDR3: CASSYDWNTEAFF

V: TRBV18
J: TRBJ2-7
CDR3: CASSPGASASYEQYF

V: TRBV6-5
J: TRBJ2-7
CDR3: CASSRLAGYEQYF

V: TRBV5-8
J: TRBJ1-2
CDR3: CASSLGQGINYGYTF

V: TRBV20-1
J: TRBJ1-4
CDR3: CSARGQGLNEKLFF

V: TRBV6-2/TRBV6-3
J: TRBJ1-5
CDR3: CASKDSLKWGQPQHF

V: TRBV27
J: TRBJ1-5
CDR3: CATAAGYSNQPQHF

V: TRBV4-1
J: TRBJ2-7
CDR3: CASGLRDKTYEQYF

V: TRBV20-1
J: TRBJ1-2
CDR3: CSARDPTGMVNF

V: TRBV29-1
J: TRBJ2-1
CDR3: CSSEVSYNEQFF

V: TRBV20-1
J: TRBJ2-3
CDR3: CSASGGSQGGTDTQYF

V: TRBV5-1
J: TRBJ1-1
CDR3: CASSTGTGITEAFF

V: TRBV7-4
J: TRBJ1-2
CDR3: CASSPYRAGYTF

V: TRBV20-1
J: TRBJ1-2
CDR3: CSARVGHLEEYGYTF

V: TRBV5-1
J: TRBJ1-5
CDR3: CASSLVLDTSIGQPQHF

V: TRBV20-1
J: TRBJ1-1
CDR3: CSARDPFLAEAFF

V: TRBV6-6
J: TRBJ1-6
CDR3: CASSYPGGANSPLHF

V: TRBV12-3/TRBV12-4
J: TRBJ2-7
CDR3: CASSKPSSGPAGEQYF

V: TRBV20-1
J: TRBJ2-7
CDR3: CSARGQMGGYEQYF

V: TRBV15
J: TRBJ1-1
CDR3: CATSRELPGRANTEAFF

V: TRBV29-1
J: TRBJ1-2
CDR3: CSIYGYTF

V: TRBV18
J: TRBJ2-1
CDR3: CASSPPRLAGADEQFF

V: TRBV5-1
J: TRBJ1-1
CDR3: CASSLAGRGAWNTEAFF

V: TRBV20-1
J: TRBJ1-1
CDR3: CSASRDPLNTEAFF

V: TRBV21-1
J: TRBJ2-1
CDR3: CASSTLNPGQKTYNEQFF

V: TRBV20-1
J: TRBJ1-1
CDR3: CLLREGAKMNTEAFF

V: TRBV11-2
J: TRBJ2-2
CDR3: CASSLLGGTGELFF

V: TRBV7-2
J: TRBJ1-2
CDR3: CASSTKGGRDGYGYTF

V: TRBV29-1
J: TRBJ1-1
CDR3: CSVVGAGWAGTEAFF

V: TRBV9
J: TRBJ1-4
CDR3: CASSVAGGNEKLFF

V: TRBV5-4
J: TRBJ1-2
CDR3: CASSLRTGIYGYTF

V: TRBV25-1
J: TRBJ1-2
CDR3: CASSEYDRNYGYTF

V: TRBV7-2
J: TRBJ2-3
CDR3: CASSLGGGGTDTQYF

V: TRBV12-3/TRBV12-4
J: TRBJ2-5
CDR3: CASSPPGPRQTGEETQYF

V: TRBV6-6
J: TRBJ2-3
CDR3: CASSYLAGDSDTQYF